These 26 T cell receptor beta chains were sequenced from one sample in a study of OX40 agonist ivuxolimab in advanced cancers. The library was made by the immunoSEQ multiplex PCR assay. TCRdb stores this immuneACCESS table with in-frame sequences only. Part of the clones is absent; in the studies checked, under half of the shortfall reflects unresolved V genes, and no reason is known for the rest. A total of 25,000 to 35,000 clones appear in this sample, approximately 80% of them only once. Under 25% of the sample lies in the top ten. Here the sequenced sample was CD4+ or CD8+ T cells sorted from blood, taken in a trial of the OX40 agonist ivuxolimab. The receptors here all came from an adult with an advanced solid tumor such as melanoma, head and neck, liver or kidney cancer.

The chain joins TRBV29-1 to TRBJ2-3; D gene ambiguous. The CDR3 covers 14 residues. Germline CDR1 SQVTM, CDR2 ANQGSEA. V lost 5 bases and J lost 1, with 13 bases in between. The CDR3 spells CSVSPAGGTDTQYF. CDR3 in DNA: TGCAGCGTTTCCCCGGCTGGGGGCACAGATACGCAGTATTTT.

This sequence joins TRBV7-2 and TRBJ2-3; D gene ambiguous. V was clipped by 2 bases and J by 3 bases, with 9 bases between them. CDR1 is SGHTA and CDR2 is FQGNSA in the germline V gene. The CDR3 is 14 amino acids. In DNA, the CDR3 is TGTGCCAGCAGCTTATCTCCTCAGACAGATACGCAGTATTTT. It is translated as CASSLSPQTDTQYF.

The rearrangement uses TRBV28 and TRBJ2-6; D gene ambiguous. With 3 bases removed from V and 1 base from J, the gap between germline ends came to 4 bases. There are 14 residues in the CDR3. The germline CDR1 and CDR2 sequences are MDHEN and SYDVKM. CDR3 nucleotide sequence: TGTGCCAGCAGTTTGGGGTCTGGGGCCAACGTCCTGACTTTC. Translating gives CASSLGSGANVLTF. Using reference TRBV28 and TRBJ2-6 for the parts outside the CDR3, the full variable domain is DVKVTQSSRYLVKRTGEKVFLECVQDMDHENMFWYRQDPGLGLRLIYFSYDVKMKEKGDIPEGYSVSREKKERFSLILESASTNQTSMYLCASSLGSGANVLTFGAGSRLTVL.

This clone has a handful of counts. V is TRBV2 and J is TRBJ1-4; D is unclear. Germline CDR1 and CDR2: SNHLY and FYNNEI. CDR3 length equals 13 residues. Trimming took off 6 bases at V and 7 bases at J, with 12 bases between the two ends. CDR3 amino acids: CASSRLVFEKLFF. CDR3 bases: TGTGCCAGCAGCCGACTAGTGTTTGAAAAACTGTTTTTT. Variable domain in full (rest from reference TRBV2 and TRBJ1-4): EPEVTQTPSHQVTQMGQEVILRCVPISNHLYFYWYRQILGQKVEFLVSFYNNEISEKSEIFDDQFSVERPDGSNFTLKIRSTKLEDSAMYFCASSRLVFEKLFFGSGTQLSVL.

This clone showed up just once. The chain is built from TRBV6-1 and TRBJ2-2, with 10 bases aligning to TRBD1. The CDR3 runs 14 residues. Germline V gene lookup returns CDR1 MNHNS and CDR2 SASEGT. Trimming at V came to 8 bases and at J to 4 bases, leaving 4 bases not matched to a gene. CDR3 region: CASVRDRGTGELFF. CDR3 bases: TGTGCCAGCGTTCGGGACAGGGGCACCGGGGAGCTGTTTTTT.

This clone has just a few counts. The chain employs TRBV19 and TRBJ1-1; no firm D call. V gave up 7 bases and J gave up 1 base, with 13 bases separating them. This CDR3 comprises 14 residues. CDR1 and CDR2 from the germline V gene are LNHDA and SQIVND (reference sequence). CDR3 coding DNA: TGTGCCAGTACTATTGGACGAACGAACACTGAAGCTTTCTTT. Its protein product is CASTIGRTNTEAFF.

This chain connects TRBV2 to TRBJ2-5; the D is unclear. The CDR3 is 12 amino acids. Trimming removed 5 bases at V and 3 bases at J, with 7 bases between. CDR1 and CDR2 (germline): SNHLY, FYNNEI. The CDR3 coding sequence is TGTGCCAGCAGTATACAAGAAGAGACCCAGTACTTC. As protein: CASSIQEETQYF.

Regarding this clone: Relative to the germline gene, one junction end is altered; a read error may explain this. The chain is built from TRBV30 and TRBJ2-7; a possible D gene is TRBD2 (6 bases). Germline CDR1 GTSNPN, CDR2 SVGIG (reference sequence). The length of the CDR3 is 13 residues. In nucleotides, the CDR3 is TGTGCCTCGACCTCCTCTGGGGGGACTCCTCAAATTTTC. Translating it yields CASTSSGGTPQIF.

The chain carries TRBV30 and TRBJ1-1; a weak D match, TRBD1 (6 bases). The length of the CDR3 is 12 residues. Germline V gives CDR1 GTSNPN, CDR2 SVGIG (reference sequence). V was pared by 0 bases and J by 4 bases, with 6 bases between. The CDR3 nucleotides are TGTGCCTGGAGTGTAGGGGGCACTGAAGCTTTCTTT. Translating gives CAWSVGGTEAFF.

This clone rates as large (0.1 to 1%). The chain has TRBV27 and TRBJ2-7; 7 nucleotides align to TRBD1. Germline V gives CDR1 MNHEY, CDR2 SMNVEV (reference sequence). The CDR3 totals 14 residues. The ends lost 5 bases at V and 9 bases at J; junction bases unmatched: 13. Written as DNA, the CDR3 is TGTGCCAGCAGTACAGGGGACAGAACAGGGTGGCAGTACTTC. Translating gives CASSTGDRTGWQYF.

The DNA for the CDR3 is TGCGCCAGCAGCTTGGGTCAGTCGGGCGAGCAGTACTTC. As protein: CASSLGQSGEQYF. J is TRBJ2-7 and V is TRBV5-1; D is uncertain. The CDR3 is made up of 13 amino acids. The V end lost 0 bases, the J end lost 6 bases, and 10 bases lay between the germline ends. Germline V gives CDR1 SGHRS, CDR2 YFSETQ.

This chain uses TRBV29-1 with TRBJ2-3; D unresolved. Trimming cost V 6 bases and J 6 bases, with 22 bases left between them. The germline V gene has CDR1 SQVTM and CDR2 ANQGSEA. The CDR3 consists of 15 residues. The CDR3 sequence: CSVPALTPAVDTQYF. The CDR3 DNA follows: TGCAGCGTGCCGGCCCTGACACCCGCGGTTGATACGCAGTATTTT.

This clone was picked up a small number of times. The chain carries TRBV2 and TRBJ1-5; D is unresolved. Germline values: CDR1 SNHLY, CDR2 FYNNEI. The germline V and J ends were trimmed by 4 bases and 6 bases, with 16 bases remaining between them. The CDR3 is made up of 15 amino acids. The CDR3 loop is CASSADPSFSQPQHF. CDR3 nucleotide sequence: TGTGCCAGCAGTGCCGACCCTTCCTTCAGTCAGCCCCAGCATTTT.

V is TRBV2 and J is TRBJ2-7, with D possibly TRBD2 on 6 matching bases. Trimming shortened V by 6 bases and J by 12 bases, and 24 bases separated the two germline ends. This CDR3 is built from 14 residues. Germline CDR1 SNHLY, CDR2 FYNNEI. The CDR3 sequence is CASSRVVGGRWAYF. The CDR3 DNA sequence: TGTGCCAGCAGCCGAGTCGTGGGGGGACGGTGGGCGTACTTC.

This clone was counted a single time. The rearrangement uses TRBV6-1 and TRBJ1-4; 8 nucleotides align to TRBD1. The length of the CDR3 is 13 residues. Germline CDR1 is MNHNS and CDR2 is SASEGT. J was trimmed by 5 bases and V by 6 bases; bases with no gene match: 2. CDR3 sequence reads: CASRDRDNEKLFF. The CDR3 DNA follows: TGTGCCAGCAGGGACAGGGACAATGAAAAACTGTTTTTT.

The chain links TRBV27 to TRBJ2-5; D is unresolved. V gave up 7 bases and J gave up 0 bases, with 6 bases separating them. This CDR3 contains 12 residues. Germline CDR1 and CDR2: MNHEY and SMNVEV (reference sequence). CDR3 nucleotides: TGTGCCAGCAAATCCAACCAAGAGACCCAGTACTTC. Translation gives CASKSNQETQYF.

This chain links TRBV7-3 with TRBJ1-1; TRBD1 is a possible D gene (5 bases). The V end was cut by 5 bases, the J end by 5 bases, with 15 bases between. The CDR3 length is 14 residues. Per germline, CDR1 SGHTA and CDR2 FQGTGA. CDR3 DNA sequence: TGTGCCAGCAGCATTGGGGCCGGTCGGACTGAAGCTTTCTTT. Protein product: CASSIGAGRTEAFF. Complete variable domain (other parts from reference TRBV7-3 and TRBJ1-1): GAGVSQTPSNKVTEKGKYVELRCDPISGHTALYWYRQSLGQGPEFLIYFQGTGAADDSGLPNDRFFAVRPEGSVSTLKIQRTERGDSAVYLCASSIGAGRTEAFFGQGTRLTVV.

The rearrangement uses TRBV7-6 and TRBJ2-5, with TRBD2 as a possible D gene (7 bases). Germline-derived CDR1 and CDR2 are SGHVS and FNYEAQ. The ends were cut back, 0 bases at V and 1 base at J, with 12 bases in the middle. The CDR3 length is 16 residues. In DNA, the CDR3 is TGTGCCAGCAGCTTAGCGACACGGGGGGCCCAAGAGACCCAGTACTTC. Translation gives CASSLATRGAQETQYF.

The CDR3 loop is CASSFGDTQYF. The CDR3 region has the DNA TGTGCCAGCAGCTTTGGGGATACGCAGTATTTT. The chain couples TRBV7-2 to TRBJ2-3; D is unresolved. This CDR3 contains 11 residues. Per germline, CDR1 SGHTA and CDR2 FQGNSA. The V end was cut by 3 bases, the J end by 6 bases, with 4 bases between.

The genes are TRBV19 and TRBJ2-3, with 8 bases matching TRBD2. V shed 4 bases and J 6 bases; nucleotides not matched to a gene: 12. The length of the CDR3 is 16 residues. In germline, CDR1 is LNHDA, CDR2 SQIVND (reference sequence). CDR3 region: CASSNLLAGGSDTQYF. CDR3 nucleotide sequence: TGTGCCAGTAGTAACCTTCTGGCGGGGGGCTCGGATACGCAGTATTTT.

This rearrangement joins TRBV5-5 to TRBJ2-1; no clear D gene. The CDR3 runs 13 residues. CDR1 SGHKS and CDR2 YYEKEE come from the germline V gene (reference sequence). Between the trimmed V and J ends, which lost 6 bases and 9 bases, there was a span of 16 bases. The CDR3 sequence: CASTNPVQSEQFF. The CDR3 nucleotides are TGTGCCAGCACCAACCCAGTGCAGAGTGAGCAGTTCTTC.

The chain employs TRBV10-3 and TRBJ2-1, with D perhaps TRBD2 (5 bases). The CDR3 sequence is 14 residues long. The V and J ends lost 3 bases and 10 bases respectively, with 16 bases between them. From germline, CDR1 is ENHRY and CDR2 SYGVKD. CDR3 nucleotides: TGTGCCATCAGTGACGAGGGTAGGACCACCGAGCAGTTCTTC. It is translated as CAISDEGRTTEQFF.

V is TRBV5-1 and J is TRBJ2-4, with D perhaps being TRBD1 or TRBD2 (5 bases each). CDR1 and CDR2 (germline): SGHRS, YFSETQ. Trimming took off 4 bases at V and 5 bases at J, with 13 bases between the two ends. This CDR3 region has 14 residues. The CDR3 DNA sequence: TGCGCCAGCAGCGTCCGGGACGGAGAAAACATTCAGTACTTC. Its translation is CASSVRDGENIQYF.

In this sample, this clone turned up a few times. This rearrangement joins TRBV4-1 to TRBJ1-3, with D unresolved. The V end was cut by 2 bases, the J end by 2 bases, with 10 bases between. This CDR3 comprises 15 residues. CDR1 is MGHRA, CDR2 YSYEKL, per germline. The CDR3 is CASSQNFLTGNTIYF. As DNA, the CDR3 is TGCGCCAGCAGCCAAAATTTCCTCACTGGAAACACCATATATTTT.

This clone was detected a few times. The chain employs TRBV11-2 and TRBJ2-1, with TRBD1 matching over 8 bases. This CDR3 is built from 15 residues. Germline loops: CDR1 SGHAT, CDR2 FQNNGV. The junction had 13 bases not matched to a gene; V was cut back by 8 bases and J by 7 bases. The CDR3 reads CASGLRQGIINEQFF. The DNA of the CDR3 is TGTGCCAGCGGCCTCCGACAGGGGATAATAAATGAGCAGTTCTTC.

This clone was seen a single time. The CDR3 bases are TGTGCCAGCAGCTTAGGCCAGTTTAGAGGACCCTCCTACAATGAGCAGTTCTTC. Amino acid sequence: CASSLGQFRGPSYNEQFF. The J gene is TRBJ2-1, the V gene TRBV13; D remains ambiguous. V lost 0 bases and J lost 0, with 15 bases in between. In germline, CDR1 is PRHDT, CDR2 FYEKMQ (reference sequence). This CDR3 is built from 18 residues.